The sequence of this T cell receptor (beta chain) was determined in a study of graft-versus-host responses after intestinal transplantation. V lost 3 bases and J lost 7, with 10 bases in between. CDR3 size: 14 residues. Germline V lookup: CDR1 MNHEY, CDR2 SMNVEV (reference sequence). The table came from immunoSEQ multiplex PCR; TCRdb's copy has only in-frame clones and leaves some out. The table records around 23,000 clones, 85% to 95% of them present only once. The material was PBMCs, obtained 18 days after transplant. The clonotype originates from a human patient who received an intestinal transplant, so some T cells may come from the graft donor. The chain couples TRBV27 to TRBJ1-6; no clear D. The CDR3 region is CASSFEGSNSPLHF. CDR3 DNA sequence: TGTGCCAGCAGTTTCGAAGGGAGCAATTCACCCCTCCACTTT.